This record covers a single TCR beta chain. The record originates from a study of blood T cell repertoires in COVID-19. As for the study in general: Acute and convalescent COVID-19 samples came from the United States, Italy and Spain.

Germline CDR1 is GTSNPN and CDR2 is SVGIG (reference sequence). The CDR3 loop spans 18 amino acids. J was trimmed by 7 bases and V by 0 bases; bases with no gene match: 19. This table comes from immunoSEQ multiplex PCR, and its TCRdb copy is limited to in-frame clones, with some not included. The sample has hundreds of thousands of clones; over 75% are singletons. This receptor was obtained from a human donor in a cohort sampled during active COVID-19. Sequencing input: peripheral blood. The chain joins TRBV30 to TRBJ1-2; 8 nucleotides match TRBD1. The CDR3 DNA reads TGTGCCTGGAGTGTACGTGATACCTCGAGACAGGGGCTTCGTGGCTACACCTTC. Its protein product is CAWSVRDTSRQGLRGYTF.